A single T cell receptor (beta chain) is shown here with its context. The antigen remains unidentified. These data come from a study of Ad26.COV2.S vaccination and SARS-CoV-2 variants. Overall study: Dosing was one shot or two shots 56 days apart.

After removal of 6 bases from V and 4 bases from J, the junction contained 6 bases not matched to a gene. The CDR3 is made up of 13 amino acids. Germline values: CDR1 SQVTM, CDR2 ANQGSEA. Regarding treatment: some 19 received Ad26.COV2.S at low or high dose, single or two shots; several received placebo; per-sample allocation not given. Day 63 after the first injection of vaccine or placebo was the sampling time. The donor was a Boston adult aged 18-55 years. General study findings and limits: Using TCR breadth and depth analyses may have led to underestimated total T cell responses.

Some clones are missing from TCRdb's copy, which holds only in-frame ones; the method was immunoSEQ multiplex PCR. The sample records roughly 390,000 clones, more than 85% being singletons. Specimen: peripheral blood, collected in a trial of Ad26.COV2.S vaccine versus placebo. This TCR was sampled from a person between 18 and 60 years old who received the Ad26.COV2.S COVID-19 vaccine or a placebo. This chain uses TRBV29-1 with TRBJ1-2; TRBD1 aligns across 9 bases. For the CDR3, the DNA is TGCAGCGTAAGGGACAGGGCGACCTATGGCTACACCTTC. It specifies CSVRDRATYGYTF.